The 31 T cell receptor beta chains below all came from one sample that was sequenced in a study of T cells in Graves' hyperthyroidism and ophthalmopathy. Using RNA transcripts as the source, TCR beta CDR3 regions were amplified. First-round RT-PCR of the TCR CDR3 relied on the HTBI primer set. TCRdb re-called the multiplex PCR reads through MiXCR, storing one row per CDR3 protein. The table records roughly 580,000 distinct CDR3 sequences, over 11% of them present only once. Sequenced input: blood. These receptor sequences come from a woman younger than 45 with Graves' hyperthyroidism that later progressed to Graves' ophthalmopathy.

At least ten counts were recorded for this clonotype. The chain is built from TRBV20-1 and TRBJ2-2; 7 bases align to TRBD1. The germline gives CDR1 DFQATT, CDR2 SNEGSKA (reference sequence). The CDR3 contains 15 residues. Trimming at V came to 5 bases and at J to 0 bases, leaving 6 bases not matched to a gene. The CDR3 coding sequence is TGCAGTGCTTGGGACAGCCTCTCGAACACCGGGGAGCTGTTTTTT. It translates to CSAWDSLSNTGELFF.

The rearrangement links TRBV4-1 to TRBJ2-1; 13 bases map to TRBD2. The CDR3 runs 19 residues. After removal of 0 bases from V and 2 bases from J, the junction contained 7 bases not matched to a gene. CDR1 MGHRA and CDR2 YSYEKL come from the germline V gene. Written as DNA, the CDR3 is TGCGCCAGCAGCCAAGATAGGACTAGCGGGAGTGTACCCTACAATGAGCAGTTCTTC. As protein: CASSQDRTSGSVPYNEQFF.

This clonotype was seen at least ten times. This rearrangement joins TRBV3-1 to TRBJ1-2; weak D call: TRBD1 (5 bases). Germline V gene data show CDR1 as LGHDT and CDR2 as YNNKEL (reference sequence). CDR3 length equals 15 residues. V lost 0 bases to trimming and J lost 4 bases, with 12 bases between them. In DNA form, the CDR3 reads TGTGCCAGCAGCCAAGATTTGGGGGGGATCTATGGCTACACCTTC. Encoded protein: CASSQDLGGIYGYTF.

This chain links TRBV20-1 with TRBJ2-3, with 11 bases that match TRBD2. Germline V gene data show CDR1 as DFQATT and CDR2 as SNEGSKA (reference sequence). The CDR3 extends over 15 amino acids. V was clipped by 5 bases and J by 5 bases; unmatched bases: 9. The CDR3 region is CSASPLAGEGDTQYF. The CDR3 coding sequence is TGCAGTGCTTCCCCACTAGCGGGGGAAGGAGATACGCAGTATTTT.

This chain links TRBV4-1 with TRBJ1-1; the D gene is possibly TRBD1 (6 bases). In germline, CDR1 is MGHRA, CDR2 YSYEKL. The CDR3 has 15 amino acids. Trimming removed 6 bases from V and 6 bases from J, with 20 bases in between. The CDR3 DNA reads TGCGCCAGCAGGTCAAATAAGGGGGGGCCAGCTGAAGCTTTCTTT. Protein: CASRSNKGGPAEAFF.

Remarks on this clonotype: This may arise from a read error, as a much more abundant clone is one base away. V gene TRBV12-3 or TRBV12-4 combines with J gene TRBJ2-7; TRBD1 or TRBD2 may be the D gene (5 bases each). The CDR3 contains 15 residues. V was cut by 6 bases and J by 2 bases, with 17 bases left in between. CDR3 residues: CASSTTAGAPYEQYF. For the CDR3, the DNA is TGTGCCAGCAGCACGACGGCCGGGGCCCCCTACGAGCAGTACTTC.

This clonotype was counted ten times or more. This chain connects TRBV19 to TRBJ2-1; D is ambiguous. Deletions cut 4 bases from V and 7 bases from J, with 14 bases between. Germline CDR1 and CDR2: LNHDA and SQIVND (reference sequence). This CDR3 has 14 amino acids. CDR3 sequence: CASSKHSTGNEQFF. The DNA of the CDR3 is TGTGCCAGTAGTAAGCACTCGACTGGGAATGAGCAGTTCTTC.

This clonotype has ten or more counts. V and J are TRBV10-3 and TRBJ1-1; 9 bases are shared with TRBD1. Germline V gene sequence: CDR1 ENHRY, CDR2 SYGVKD. This CDR3 contains 13 residues. Germline trimming cut 6 bases from V and 1 base from J; bases unmatched to any gene: 0. CDR3 region: CAIRGQGNTEAFF. The CDR3 nucleotides are TGTGCCATCAGGGGACAGGGGAACACTGAAGCTTTCTTT.

This clonotype was picked up many times. The chain couples TRBV6-5 to TRBJ2-5; D not certain. This CDR3 has 14 residues. Germline-derived CDR1 and CDR2 are MNHEY and SVGAGI. Trimming stripped 2 bases from V and 1 base from J, with 8 bases between. CDR3: CASSYERSQETQYF. The CDR3 nucleotides read TGTGCCAGCAGTTACGAACGCTCCCAAGAGACCCAGTACTTC.

This clonotype has a count of ten or more. V gene TRBV28 combines with J gene TRBJ1-1, with D possibly TRBD1 on 6 matching bases. Germline CDR1 reads MDHEN; CDR2 reads SYDVKM. This CDR3 region has 20 residues. The V end lost 0 bases, the J end lost 6 bases, and 29 bases lay between the germline ends. CDR3 region: CASSLWGRGYMKGGYPEAFF. DNA for the CDR3: TGTGCCAGCAGTTTATGGGGGCGTGGGTATATGAAGGGGGGTTATCCTGAAGCTTTCTTT. Looking up the rest from reference TRBV28 and TRBJ1-1 gives the full variable domain: DVKVTQSSRYLVKRTGEKVFLECVQDMDHENMFWYRQDPGLGLRLIYFSYDVKMKEKGDIPEGYSVSREKKERFSLILESASTNQTSMYLCASSLWGRGYMKGGYPEAFFGQGTRLTVV.

This sequence joins TRBV20-1 and TRBJ2-1, with D possibly TRBD2 on 6 matching bases. This CDR3 region has 14 residues. Per germline, CDR1 DFQATT and CDR2 SNEGSKA (reference sequence). V lost 5 bases and J lost 7, with 18 bases in between. Here the CDR3 DNA reads TGCAGTGCTCCACGGGACTCTCTTACGAATGAGCAGTTCTTC. This encodes CSAPRDSLTNEQFF.

At least ten counts were recorded for this clonotype. The chain has TRBV10-2 and TRBJ2-7; unclear D gene. V gave up 6 bases and J gave up 0 bases, with 9 bases separating them. Germline loops: CDR1 WSHSY, CDR2 SAAADI. CDR3 length: 13 residues. The CDR3 DNA follows: TGCGCCAGCAGGTTTTCCCCCTCCTACGAGCAGTACTTC. Protein: CASRFSPSYEQYF.

This clonotype was detected many times. The chain recombines TRBV20-1 with TRBJ2-3, with D possibly TRBD2 on 5 matching bases. Germline V gene sequence: CDR1 DFQATT, CDR2 SNEGSKA (reference sequence). V was trimmed by 1 base and J by 4 bases, leaving 9 bases between them. The CDR3 length is 13 residues. The CDR3 sequence: CSARVLEADTQYF. CDR3 in DNA: TGCAGTGCTAGAGTCTTGGAGGCAGATACGCAGTATTTT.

On this clonotype: The CDR3 does not end in the conserved phenylalanine or tryptophan, so this is likely a read error. The chain combines TRBV12-3 or TRBV12-4 with TRBJ1-2; unclear D gene. This CDR3 contains 12 residues. Trimming shortened V by 7 bases and J by 4 bases, and 10 bases separated the two germline ends. The DNA for the CDR3 is TGTGCCAGCACCCCGGCCCCCTATGGCTACACCTTA. This codes for CASTPAPYGYTL.

This clonotype appeared many times. This chain uses TRBV6-5 with TRBJ1-6; TRBD1 matches 8 bases. This CDR3 spans 14 amino acids. V trimming: 3 bases; J trimming: 7 bases; junction bases outside the gene matches: 2. Per germline, CDR1 MNHEY and CDR2 SVGAGI. CDR3 region: CASSYTGGNSPLHF. CDR3 coding DNA: TGTGCCAGCAGTTATACAGGGGGAAATTCACCCCTCCACTTT.

The rearrangement links TRBV18 to TRBJ2-5; perhaps TRBD1 as D (6 bases). Trimming took off 6 bases at V and 0 bases at J, with 14 bases between the two ends. In germline, CDR1 is KGHSH, CDR2 LQKENI. The CDR3 is 15 amino acids. The CDR3: CASSPNQGYQETQYF. The DNA of the CDR3 is TGTGCCAGCTCGCCTAATCAGGGGTACCAAGAGACCCAGTACTTC.

A remark on this clonotype: A much larger clonotype is one base distant, so this may be a read error. The chain couples TRBV2 to TRBJ1-2; D is unclear. This CDR3 has 11 amino acids. The V gene's germline CDR1 is SNHLY and CDR2 FYNNEI. The DNA for the CDR3 is TGCCTAAGACGGACTAACTATGGCTACATCTTC. Its translation: CLRRTNYGYIF.

This clonotype came up many times. V usage is TRBV28 and J usage is TRBJ2-2; 10 nucleotides align to TRBD2. This CDR3 is 17 amino acids long. Trimming at V came to 6 bases and at J to 3 bases, leaving 10 bases not matched to a gene. Germline V gene sequence: CDR1 MDHEN, CDR2 SYDVKM. The CDR3 spells CASSIGGLAAYTGELFF. The DNA of the CDR3 is TGTGCCAGCAGCATAGGAGGACTAGCGGCCTACACCGGGGAGCTGTTTTTT.

This clonotype was counted at least ten times. The chain recombines TRBV11-3 with TRBJ2-7, with 8 bases aligning to TRBD2. Germline V gives CDR1 SGHNT, CDR2 YENEEA. V was clipped by 5 bases and J by 1 base; unmatched bases: 7. The CDR3 is made up of 15 amino acids. CDR3: CASSPTSGLSYEQYF. Written as DNA, the CDR3 is TGTGCCAGCAGCCCCACTAGCGGCCTATCCTACGAGCAGTACTTC.

CDR3 coding DNA: TGTGCCAGCGTTTTAGGGGACTATGGCTACACCTTC. As protein: CASVLGDYGYTF. This chain links TRBV7-9 with TRBJ1-2, with TRBD1 as a possible D gene (5 bases). V lost 8 bases, J lost 3 bases, and 10 bases lay in between. The CDR3 spans 12 residues. From germline, CDR1 is SEHNR and CDR2 FQNEAQ (reference sequence).

This clonotype was counted many times. The J gene is TRBJ2-1, the V gene TRBV11-1, with TRBD2 identical over 8 bases. Trimming at V came to 1 base and at J to 0 bases, leaving 5 bases not matched to a gene. This CDR3 contains 17 residues. From germline, CDR1 is SGHAT and CDR2 FQDESV (reference sequence). The chain's CDR3 is CASSLGGSGSSYNEQFF. As DNA, the CDR3 is TGTGCCAGCAGCTTAGGGGGAAGCGGGAGCTCCTACAATGAGCAGTTCTTC.

This clonotype was observed many times. The V and J genes are TRBV27 and TRBJ2-2; D unclear. Germline V CDR1 and CDR2: MNHEY, SMNVEV (reference sequence). The V end was cut by 1 base, the J end by 2 bases, with 5 bases between. The CDR3 extends over 14 amino acids. In DNA form, the CDR3 reads TGTGCCAGCAGTTTATACGGAAACACCGGGGAGCTGTTTTTT. Translating gives CASSLYGNTGELFF.

J is TRBJ1-1 and V is TRBV6-2 or TRBV6-3; D remains unclear. The CDR3 extends over 15 amino acids. Trimming pared 2 bases from V and 6 bases from J, leaving 16 bases between. Germline V gene sequence: CDR1 MNHEY, CDR2 SVGEGT. CDR3 loop: CASSYRFGSAAEAFF. The CDR3 DNA sequence: TGTGCCAGCAGTTACAGGTTCGGTTCTGCTGCTGAAGCTTTCTTT.

V usage is TRBV25-1 and J usage is TRBJ2-5; D call uncertain. The germline V gene encodes CDR1 MGHDK and CDR2 SYGVNS. This CDR3 spans 14 amino acids. The ends were cut back, 3 bases at V and 5 bases at J, with 13 bases in the middle. The CDR3 region is CASSEVQWDETQYF. The DNA of the CDR3 is TGTGCCAGCAGTGAGGTACAGTGGGATGAGACCCAGTACTTC.

The chain uses TRBV11-2 and TRBJ2-6; a weak D match, TRBD1 (6 bases). Germline CDR1 SGHAT, CDR2 FQNNGV. The CDR3 length is 16 residues. The V and J ends lost 5 bases and 0 bases respectively, with 11 bases between them. CDR3 protein: CASSIRQVSGANVLTF. The DNA for the CDR3 is TGTGCCAGCAGCATAAGACAGGTCTCTGGGGCCAACGTCCTGACTTTC.

The rearrangement uses TRBV10-3 and TRBJ1-4; 9 nucleotides align to TRBD1. The CDR3 runs 15 residues. The germline gives CDR1 ENHRY, CDR2 SYGVKD. The CDR3 sequence is CATGGGSKTNEKLFF. The CDR3 DNA sequence: TGTGCGACAGGGGGAGGATCGAAGACTAATGAAAAACTGTTTTTT.

This clonotype was seen repeatedly, ten times or more. V is TRBV30 and J is TRBJ2-3; the D is unclear. Germline lookup yields CDR1 GTSNPN and CDR2 SVGIG (reference sequence). This CDR3 is built from 11 residues. With 8 bases removed from V and 6 bases from J, the gap between germline ends came to 12 bases. Written as DNA, the CDR3 is TGTGCCGGGAATAACATCGATACGCAGTATTTT. It translates to CAGNNIDTQYF.

This clonotype was observed at least ten times. CDR3 bases: TGTGCCACACGGAGAACAGGGACCTCTGGAAACACCATATATTTT. This codes for CATRRTGTSGNTIYF. The chain has TRBV6-1 and TRBJ1-3; tentative D call: TRBD1 (6 bases). CDR1 MNHNS and CDR2 SASEGT come from the germline V gene. CDR3 length: 15 residues. Trimming took off 10 bases at V and 0 bases at J, with 16 bases between the two ends.

The gene calls are TRBV28 and TRBJ2-5, with D perhaps being TRBD1 or TRBD2 (5 bases each). The V and J ends lost 4 bases and 3 bases respectively, with 18 bases between them. CDR1 is MDHEN and CDR2 is SYDVKM in the germline V gene. The CDR3 length is 16 residues. Written as DNA, the CDR3 is TGTGCCAGCAGTTCACCCAGCTGGGGGAAAGAAGAGACCCAGTACTTC. It translates to CASSSPSWGKEETQYF.

This clonotype occurred many times. The chain joins TRBV14 to TRBJ2-1, with 11 positions matching TRBD1. Unmatched junction bases numbered 6, after V lost 4 bases and J lost 4 bases. Germline CDR1 reads SGHDN; CDR2 reads FVKESK. This CDR3 is built from 16 residues. The CDR3 reads CASSRAGQGDYNEQFF. CDR3 sequence (DNA): TGTGCCAGCAGCCGAGCGGGACAGGGGGATTACAATGAGCAGTTCTTC.

This clonotype was counted only a few times. This chain joins TRBV16 and TRBJ2-3; TRBD1 or TRBD2 may be the D gene (5 bases each). The CDR3 spans 16 residues. Trimming took 4 bases from V and 2 from J, leaving 16 bases between them. From germline, CDR1 is KGHSY and CDR2 FQNENV. The CDR3 spells CASSPMGRENTDTQYF. CDR3 coding DNA: TGTGCCAGCAGCCCTATGGGCAGGGAGAACACAGATACGCAGTATTTT.